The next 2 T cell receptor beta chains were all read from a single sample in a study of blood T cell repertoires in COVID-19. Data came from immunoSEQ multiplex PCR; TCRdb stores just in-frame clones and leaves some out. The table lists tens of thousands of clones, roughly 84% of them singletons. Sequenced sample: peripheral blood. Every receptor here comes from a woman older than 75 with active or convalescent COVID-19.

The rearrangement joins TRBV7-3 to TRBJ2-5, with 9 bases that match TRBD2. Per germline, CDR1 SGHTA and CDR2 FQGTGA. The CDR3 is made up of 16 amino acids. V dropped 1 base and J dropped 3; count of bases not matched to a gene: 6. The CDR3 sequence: CASSLKGLAGEETQYF. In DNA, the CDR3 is TGTGCCAGCAGCTTAAAGGGTTTAGCGGGGGAAGAGACCCAGTACTTC.

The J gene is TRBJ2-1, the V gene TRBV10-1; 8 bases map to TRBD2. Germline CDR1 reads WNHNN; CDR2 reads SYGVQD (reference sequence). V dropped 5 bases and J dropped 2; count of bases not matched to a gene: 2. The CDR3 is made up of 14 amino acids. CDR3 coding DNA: TGCGCCAGCAGTACAGCGGGGGCCTACAATGAGCAGTTCTTC. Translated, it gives CASSTAGAYNEQFF.